This paragraph reports one TCR beta chain. What it binds is not known. Germline V gene sequence: CDR1 SGHRS, CDR2 YFSETQ. The V gene lost 0 bases and the J gene lost 1 base, with 8 bases spanning the gap. CDR3 size: 14 residues. After autologous stem cell transplantation all patients relapsed, and prior brentuximab vedotin exposure differed between cohorts. Each best response was a complete response, a partial response or progressive disease. The sample is drawn from a study of PD-1 blockade in classical Hodgkin lymphoma. Some clones are missing from TCRdb's copy, which holds only in-frame ones; the method was immunoSEQ multiplex PCR. The table records around 11,000 clones, around 80% of them present only once. Study-wide points: Baseline diversity was lower in partial responders and progressors than complete responders. Newly diagnosed patients were reported to exhibit reduced baseline TCR diversity relative to healthy donors. While CD8+ TCR diversity did not rise significantly by C4D1, CD4+ TCR diversity did.

The sequence was obtained from a human donor with classical Hodgkin lymphoma. This chain connects TRBV5-1 to TRBJ2-7; D is unclear. The sequencing used peripheral blood mononuclear cells (PBMCs), collected before the second cycle of nivolumab. The chain's CDR3 is CASSLGPRSYEQYF. The CDR3 DNA is TGCGCCAGCAGCTTGGGACCGAGATCCTACGAGCAGTACTTC.